Listed here are 3 T cell receptor beta chains from one sample, sequenced in a study of T cells in Graves' hyperthyroidism and ophthalmopathy (dated by TCRdb to the late 2010s). The protocol used for the library was multiplex PCR. The instrument was an Illumina HiSeq 2000. The TCR beta CDR3 regions were amplified from RNA transcripts. The TCR CDR3 was subjected to a first round of RT-PCR using the HTBI primer set and the Qiagen OneStep RT-PCR kit. TCRdb took the public reads, trimmed them with fastp at Q25, ran MiXCR for clone calling and kept in-frame beta chains. When rows share a CDR3 protein, they turn into one entry using the most common DNA and genes. This sample holds some 620,000 distinct CDR3 sequences; 15% to 20% were observed only once. The ten largest account for approximately 3.9% of the sample. The sequenced sample consisted of blood. The receptors were gathered from a woman aged 25 to 39 with Graves' hyperthyroidism.

This clonotype was counted at least ten times. For the CDR3, the DNA is TGCAGTGCTAGAGATCCCGGACTAGCCAGTGAGCAGTTCTTC. The encoded protein is CSARDPGLASEQFF. V and J are TRBV20-1 and TRBJ2-1; TRBD2 matches at 8 bases. Per germline, CDR1 DFQATT and CDR2 SNEGSKA (reference sequence). The V segment lost 0 bases and the J segment 9 bases; nucleotides outside the gene matches: 7. The CDR3 totals 14 residues.

The sample holds a few counts of this clonotype. V gene TRBV4-3 combines with J gene TRBJ2-3; D possibly matches TRBD1 or TRBD2 (5 bases each). From germline, CDR1 is LGHNA and CDR2 YSLEER. The CDR3 runs 16 residues. The V gene lost 0 bases and the J gene lost 0 bases, with 10 bases spanning the gap. CDR3 loop: CASSQEWGISTDTQYF. Written as DNA, the CDR3 is TGCGCCAGCAGCCAAGAATGGGGGATAAGCACAGATACGCAGTATTTT.

The chain is built from TRBV18 and TRBJ2-1; D possibly corresponds to TRBD1 (6 bases). Germline loops: CDR1 KGHSH, CDR2 LQKENI. This CDR3 contains 15 residues. V lost 3 bases, J lost 7 bases, and 16 bases lay in between. As DNA, the CDR3 is TGTGCCAGCTCACCCGTGGGGACGAGGGGGAATGAGCAGTTCTTC. Translating gives CASSPVGTRGNEQFF.